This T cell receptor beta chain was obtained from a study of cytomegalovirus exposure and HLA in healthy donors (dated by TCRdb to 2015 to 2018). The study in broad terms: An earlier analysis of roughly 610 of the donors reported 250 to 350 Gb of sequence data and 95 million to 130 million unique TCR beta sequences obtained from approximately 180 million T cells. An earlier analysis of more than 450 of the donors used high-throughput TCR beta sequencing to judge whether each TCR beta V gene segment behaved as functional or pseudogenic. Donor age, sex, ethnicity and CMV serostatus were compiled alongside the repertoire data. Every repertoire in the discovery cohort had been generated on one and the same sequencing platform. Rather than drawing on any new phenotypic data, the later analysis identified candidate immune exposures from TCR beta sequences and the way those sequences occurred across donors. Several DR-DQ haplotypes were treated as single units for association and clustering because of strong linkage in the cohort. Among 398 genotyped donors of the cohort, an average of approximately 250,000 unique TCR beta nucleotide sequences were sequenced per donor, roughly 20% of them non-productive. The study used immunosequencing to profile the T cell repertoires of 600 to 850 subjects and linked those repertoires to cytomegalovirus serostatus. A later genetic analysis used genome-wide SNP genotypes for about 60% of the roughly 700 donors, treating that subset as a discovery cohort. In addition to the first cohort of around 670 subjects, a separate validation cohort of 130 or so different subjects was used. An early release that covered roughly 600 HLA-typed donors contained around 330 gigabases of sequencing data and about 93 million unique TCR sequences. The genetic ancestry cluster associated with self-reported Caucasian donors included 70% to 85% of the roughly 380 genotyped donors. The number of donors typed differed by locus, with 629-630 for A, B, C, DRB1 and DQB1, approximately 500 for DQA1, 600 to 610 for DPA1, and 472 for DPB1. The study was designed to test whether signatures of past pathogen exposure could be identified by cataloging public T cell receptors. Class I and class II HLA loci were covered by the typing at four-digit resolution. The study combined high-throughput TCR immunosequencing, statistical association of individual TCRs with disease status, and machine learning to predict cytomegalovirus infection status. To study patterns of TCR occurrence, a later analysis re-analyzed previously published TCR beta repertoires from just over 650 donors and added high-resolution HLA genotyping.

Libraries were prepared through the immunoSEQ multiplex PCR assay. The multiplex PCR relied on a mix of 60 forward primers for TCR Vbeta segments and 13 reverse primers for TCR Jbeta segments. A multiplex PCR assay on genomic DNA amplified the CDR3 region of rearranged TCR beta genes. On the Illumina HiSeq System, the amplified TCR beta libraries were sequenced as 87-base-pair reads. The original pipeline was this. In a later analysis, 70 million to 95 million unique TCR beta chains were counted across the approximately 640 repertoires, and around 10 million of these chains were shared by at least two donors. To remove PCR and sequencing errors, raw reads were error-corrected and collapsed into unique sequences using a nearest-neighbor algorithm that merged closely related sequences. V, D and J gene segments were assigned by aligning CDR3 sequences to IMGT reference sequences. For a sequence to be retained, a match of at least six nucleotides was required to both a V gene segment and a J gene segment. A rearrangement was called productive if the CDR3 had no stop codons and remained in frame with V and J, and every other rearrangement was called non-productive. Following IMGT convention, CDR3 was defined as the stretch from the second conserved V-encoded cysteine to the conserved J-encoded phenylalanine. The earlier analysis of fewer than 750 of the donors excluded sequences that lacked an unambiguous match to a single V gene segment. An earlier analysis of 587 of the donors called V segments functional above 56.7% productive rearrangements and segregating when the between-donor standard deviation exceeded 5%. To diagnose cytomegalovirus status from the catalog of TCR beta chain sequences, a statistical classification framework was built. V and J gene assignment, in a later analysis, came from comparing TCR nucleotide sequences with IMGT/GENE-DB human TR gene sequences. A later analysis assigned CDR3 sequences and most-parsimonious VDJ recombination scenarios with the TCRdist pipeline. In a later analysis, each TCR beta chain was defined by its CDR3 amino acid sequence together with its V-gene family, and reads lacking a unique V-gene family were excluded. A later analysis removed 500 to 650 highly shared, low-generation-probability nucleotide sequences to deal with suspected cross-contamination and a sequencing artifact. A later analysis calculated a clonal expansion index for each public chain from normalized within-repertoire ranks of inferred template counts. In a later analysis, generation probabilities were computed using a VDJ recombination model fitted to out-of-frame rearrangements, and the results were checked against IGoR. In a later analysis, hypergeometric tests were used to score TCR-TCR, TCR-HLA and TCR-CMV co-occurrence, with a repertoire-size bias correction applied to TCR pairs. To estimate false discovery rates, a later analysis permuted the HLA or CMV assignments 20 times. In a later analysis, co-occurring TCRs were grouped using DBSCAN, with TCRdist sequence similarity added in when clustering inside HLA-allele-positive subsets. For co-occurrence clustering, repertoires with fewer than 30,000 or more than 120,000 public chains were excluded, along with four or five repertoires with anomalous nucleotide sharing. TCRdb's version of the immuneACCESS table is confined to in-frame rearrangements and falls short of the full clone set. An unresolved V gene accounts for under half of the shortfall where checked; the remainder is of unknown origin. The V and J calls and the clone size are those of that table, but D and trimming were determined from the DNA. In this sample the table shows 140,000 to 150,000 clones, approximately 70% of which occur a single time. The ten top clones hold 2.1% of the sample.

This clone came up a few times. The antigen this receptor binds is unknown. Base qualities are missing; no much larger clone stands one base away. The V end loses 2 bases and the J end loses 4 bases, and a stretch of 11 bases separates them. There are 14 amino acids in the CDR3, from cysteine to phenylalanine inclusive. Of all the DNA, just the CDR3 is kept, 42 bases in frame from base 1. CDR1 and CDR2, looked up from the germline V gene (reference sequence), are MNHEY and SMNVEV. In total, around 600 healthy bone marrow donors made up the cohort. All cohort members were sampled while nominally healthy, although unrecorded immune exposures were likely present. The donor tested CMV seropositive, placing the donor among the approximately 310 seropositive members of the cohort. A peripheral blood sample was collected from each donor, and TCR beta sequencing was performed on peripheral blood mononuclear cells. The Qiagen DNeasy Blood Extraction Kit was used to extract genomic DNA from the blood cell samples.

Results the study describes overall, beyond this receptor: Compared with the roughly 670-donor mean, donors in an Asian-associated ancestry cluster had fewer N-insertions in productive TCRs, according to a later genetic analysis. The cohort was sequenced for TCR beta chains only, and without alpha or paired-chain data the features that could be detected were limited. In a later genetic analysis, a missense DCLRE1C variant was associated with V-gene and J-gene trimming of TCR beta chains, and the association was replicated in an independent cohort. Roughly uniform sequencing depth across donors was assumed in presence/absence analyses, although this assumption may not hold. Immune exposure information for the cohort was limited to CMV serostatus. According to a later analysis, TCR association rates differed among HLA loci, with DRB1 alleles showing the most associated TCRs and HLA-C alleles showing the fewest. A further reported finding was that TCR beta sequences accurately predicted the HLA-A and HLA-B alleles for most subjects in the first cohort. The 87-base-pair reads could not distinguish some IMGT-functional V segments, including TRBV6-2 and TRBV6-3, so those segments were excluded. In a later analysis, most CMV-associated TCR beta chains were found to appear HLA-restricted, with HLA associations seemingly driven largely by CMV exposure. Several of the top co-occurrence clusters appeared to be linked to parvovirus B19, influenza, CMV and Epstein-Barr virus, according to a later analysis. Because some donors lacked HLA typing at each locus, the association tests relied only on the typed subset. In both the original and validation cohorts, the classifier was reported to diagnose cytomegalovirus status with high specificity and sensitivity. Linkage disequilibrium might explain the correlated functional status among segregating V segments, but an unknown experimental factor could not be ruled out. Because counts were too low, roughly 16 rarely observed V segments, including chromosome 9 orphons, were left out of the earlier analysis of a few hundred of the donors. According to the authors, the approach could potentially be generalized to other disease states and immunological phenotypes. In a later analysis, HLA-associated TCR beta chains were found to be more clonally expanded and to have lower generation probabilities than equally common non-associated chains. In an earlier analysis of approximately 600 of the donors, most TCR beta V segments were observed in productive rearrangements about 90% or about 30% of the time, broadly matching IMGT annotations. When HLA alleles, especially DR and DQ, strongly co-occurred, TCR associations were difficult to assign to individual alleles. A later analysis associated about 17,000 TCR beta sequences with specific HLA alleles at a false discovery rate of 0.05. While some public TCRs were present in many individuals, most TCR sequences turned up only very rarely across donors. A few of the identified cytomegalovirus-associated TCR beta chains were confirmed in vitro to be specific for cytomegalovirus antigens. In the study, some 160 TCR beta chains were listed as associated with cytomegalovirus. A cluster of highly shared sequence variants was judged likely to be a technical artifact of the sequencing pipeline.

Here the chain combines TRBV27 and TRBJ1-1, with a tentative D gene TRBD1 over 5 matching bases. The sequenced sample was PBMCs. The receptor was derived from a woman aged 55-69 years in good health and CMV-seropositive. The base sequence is TGTGCCAGCAGTTTAAAGGGGTCCAGCACTGAAGCTTTCTTT. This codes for CASSLKGSSTEAFF.